Presented here are 8 T cell receptor beta chains from one specimen sequenced in a study of T cells in Graves' hyperthyroidism and ophthalmopathy. TCR beta CDR3 regions were amplified from RNA transcripts. The study used the HTBI primer set for a first-round RT-PCR of the TCR CDR3. TCRdb recomputed calls from the multiplex PCR reads with MiXCR, one row per CDR3 protein. Here the sample spans about 200,000 distinct CDR3 sequences, around 16% being singletons. The sequencing input was blood. The receptors originated from a woman aged 45-59 years with Graves' hyperthyroidism.

There are a few counts of this clonotype. CDR3 DNA: TGTGCCAGCACCTCAAAGGTCTATCACACAGATACGCAGTATTTT. Translated, it gives CASTSKVYHTDTQYF. The chain combines TRBV6-2 or TRBV6-3 with TRBJ2-3; D not certain. The CDR3 consists of 15 residues. CDR1 is MNHEY and CDR2 is SVGEGT in the germline V gene. V gave up 7 bases and J gave up 2 bases, with 16 bases separating them.

This clonotype was seen at least ten times. The chain recombines TRBV11-2 with TRBJ2-3; no clear D gene. CDR3 size: 13 residues. Germline CDR1 is SGHAT and CDR2 is FQNNGV. V dropped 0 bases and J dropped 8 bases, with 9 bases sitting between them. CDR3 sequence (DNA): TGTGCCAGCAGCTTAGAGGTGGGAAGTACGCAGTATTTT. Its translation: CASSLEVGSTQYF. The entire variable domain, with the rest obtained from reference TRBV11-2 and TRBJ2-3, is as follows: EAGVAQSPRYKIIEKRQSVAFWCNPISGHATLYWYQQILGQGPKLLIQFQNNGVVDDSQLPKDRFSAERLKGVDSTLKIQPAKLEDSAVYLCASSLEVGSTQYFGPGTRLTVL.

This clonotype occurred a few times. The chain employs TRBV9 and TRBJ2-7; TRBD1 agrees at 8 bases. J gave up 5 bases and V 4 bases, and 8 bases lay outside the gene matches. CDR3 length: 14 amino acids. The germline gives CDR1 SGDLS, CDR2 YYNGEE. Written as DNA, the CDR3 is TGTGCCAGCAGCCCCCGGACAGGGCTAGACGAGCAGTACTTC. Protein: CASSPRTGLDEQYF.

Here the CDR3 DNA reads TGCAGTGCCCGAGGTGGAGCGGGAGCAAGCGAGCAGTACTTC. Translated, it gives CSARGGAGASEQYF. The V call is TRBV20-1, the J call TRBJ2-7; TRBD2 matches 8 bases. The V gene end was trimmed by 6 bases and the J gene end by 6 bases; junction bases not matched to a gene: 13. The germline CDR1 and CDR2 sequences are DFQATT and SNEGSKA (reference sequence). The CDR3 loop spans 14 amino acids.

The V gene is TRBV7-2, the J gene TRBJ2-1; 7 positions match TRBD2. Germline assignment: CDR1 SGHTA and CDR2 FQGNSA. V trimming: 2 bases; J trimming: 5 bases; junction bases outside the gene matches: 9. The length of the CDR3 is 16 residues. Written as DNA, the CDR3 is TGTGCCAGCAGCTTATTGTCTAGCGGAGGGAACAATGAGCAGTTCTTC. Its translation: CASSLLSSGGNNEQFF.

A word on this clonotype: A much larger clone differs from this one at a single base, so this may be a read error. The CDR3 reads CASSEGAGWDTEASF. In DNA form, the CDR3 reads TGTGCCAGCAGTGAAGGTGCAGGTTGGGACACTGAAGCTTCCTTT. V and J are TRBV6-1 and TRBJ1-1, with a possible D match to TRBD1 (6 bases). Germline values: CDR1 MNHNS, CDR2 SASEGT. CDR3 length: 15 amino acids.

This rearrangement joins TRBV7-9 to TRBJ2-1; D not certain. CDR1 and CDR2 from the germline V gene are SEHNR and FQNEAQ (reference sequence). V was trimmed by 8 bases and J by 0 bases, leaving 8 bases between them. The CDR3 has 13 amino acids. DNA of the CDR3: TGTGCCAGCGCCCCCAGCTCCTACAATGAGCAGTTCTTC. It codes for CASAPSSYNEQFF.

This chain links TRBV5-1 with TRBJ2-3; weak D call: TRBD2 (6 bases). V was trimmed by 3 bases and J by 0 bases, leaving 11 bases between them. The CDR3 runs 15 residues. Per the germline V gene, CDR1 is SGHRS and CDR2 is YFSETQ. CDR3 residues: CASSYTSTSTDTQYF. The DNA of the CDR3 is TGCGCCAGCAGCTATACTAGCACTAGCACAGATACGCAGTATTTT.